The T cell receptor beta chain under discussion was sequenced for a study of T cell responses to AZD1222 COVID-19 vaccine. The CDR3 consists of 15 residues. This clone was picked up one time. The assay was immunoSEQ multiplex PCR, and TCRdb's table has in-frame clones only and misses some. Among over 150,000 clones, 90% were seen once, and the ten largest hold approximately 1.4%. The chain joins TRBV21-1 to TRBJ2-3. TRBV21-1 is annotated as a pseudogene. Specimen: peripheral blood, collected on day 0 of AZD1222 vaccination. This clonotype was sampled from an adult in good health. CDR3 amino acids: CASPAVPCMLDTQYF. The CDR3 region has the DNA TGTGCCAGCCCCGCCGTCCCCTGCATGTTGGATACGCAGTATTTT.